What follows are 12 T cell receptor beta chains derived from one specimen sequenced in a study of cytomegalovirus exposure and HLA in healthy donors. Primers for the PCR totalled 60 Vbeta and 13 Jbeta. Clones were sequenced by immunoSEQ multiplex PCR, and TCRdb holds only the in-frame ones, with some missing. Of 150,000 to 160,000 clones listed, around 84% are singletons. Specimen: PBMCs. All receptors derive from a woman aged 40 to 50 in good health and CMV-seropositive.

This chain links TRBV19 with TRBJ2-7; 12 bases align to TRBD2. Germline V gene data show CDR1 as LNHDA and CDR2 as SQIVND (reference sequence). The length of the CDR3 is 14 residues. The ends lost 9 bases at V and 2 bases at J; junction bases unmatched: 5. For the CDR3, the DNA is TGTGCCAGCAAACGGACTAGCGGGACCTACGAGCAGTACTTC. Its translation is CASKRTSGTYEQYF.

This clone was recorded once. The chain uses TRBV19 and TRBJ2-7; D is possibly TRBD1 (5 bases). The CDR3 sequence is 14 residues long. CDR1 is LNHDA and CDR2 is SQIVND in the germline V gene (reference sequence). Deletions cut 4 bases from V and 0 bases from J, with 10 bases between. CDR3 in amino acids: CASSTRGSSYEQYF. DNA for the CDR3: TGTGCCAGTAGTACTAGGGGTAGCTCCTACGAGCAGTACTTC.

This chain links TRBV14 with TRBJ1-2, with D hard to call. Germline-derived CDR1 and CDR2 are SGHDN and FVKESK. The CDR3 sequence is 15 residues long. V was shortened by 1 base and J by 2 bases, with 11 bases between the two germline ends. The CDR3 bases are TGTGCCAGCAGCCAAGTGGCCGGAGGGAACTATGGCTACACCTTC. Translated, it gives CASSQVAGGNYGYTF.

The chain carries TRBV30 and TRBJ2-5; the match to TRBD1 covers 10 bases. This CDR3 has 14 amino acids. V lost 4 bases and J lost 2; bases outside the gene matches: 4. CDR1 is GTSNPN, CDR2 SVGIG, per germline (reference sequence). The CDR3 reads CAWTRQGAQETQYF. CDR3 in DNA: TGTGCCTGGACCAGACAGGGGGCTCAAGAGACCCAGTACTTC.

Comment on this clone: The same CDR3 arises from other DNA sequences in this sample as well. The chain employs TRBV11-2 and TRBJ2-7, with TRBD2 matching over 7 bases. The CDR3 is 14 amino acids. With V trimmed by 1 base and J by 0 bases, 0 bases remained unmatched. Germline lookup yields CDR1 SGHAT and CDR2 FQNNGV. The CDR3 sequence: CASSLGGSSYEQYF. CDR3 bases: TGTGCCAGCAGCTTAGGCGGGAGCTCCTACGAGCAGTACTTC.

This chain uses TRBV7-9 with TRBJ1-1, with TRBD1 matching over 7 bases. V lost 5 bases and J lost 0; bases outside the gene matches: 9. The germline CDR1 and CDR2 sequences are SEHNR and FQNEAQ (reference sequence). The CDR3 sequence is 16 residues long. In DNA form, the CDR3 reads TGTGCCAGCAGCCCAAGACAGGGCAGGATGAACACTGAAGCTTTCTTT. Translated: CASSPRQGRMNTEAFF.

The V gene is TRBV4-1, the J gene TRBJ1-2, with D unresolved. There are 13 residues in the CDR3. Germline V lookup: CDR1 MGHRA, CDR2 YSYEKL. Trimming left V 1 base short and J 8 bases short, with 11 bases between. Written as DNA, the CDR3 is TGCGCCAGCAGCCAAGCTACGAGGCTGGGCTACACCTTC. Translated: CASSQATRLGYTF.

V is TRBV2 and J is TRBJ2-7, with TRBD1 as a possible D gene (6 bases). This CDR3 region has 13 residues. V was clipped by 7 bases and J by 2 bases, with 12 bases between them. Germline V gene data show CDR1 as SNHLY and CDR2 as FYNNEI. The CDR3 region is CASKGTLPYEQYF. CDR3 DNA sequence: TGTGCCAGCAAAGGGACACTCCCCTACGAGCAGTACTTC.

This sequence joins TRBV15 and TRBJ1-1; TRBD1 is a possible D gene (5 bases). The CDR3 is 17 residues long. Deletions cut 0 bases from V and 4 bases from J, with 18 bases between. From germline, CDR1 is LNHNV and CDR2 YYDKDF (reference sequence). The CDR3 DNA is TGTGCCACCAGCAGAGATAAGGTAGACAGAATCCCCACTGAAGCTTTCTTT. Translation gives CATSRDKVDRIPTEAFF.

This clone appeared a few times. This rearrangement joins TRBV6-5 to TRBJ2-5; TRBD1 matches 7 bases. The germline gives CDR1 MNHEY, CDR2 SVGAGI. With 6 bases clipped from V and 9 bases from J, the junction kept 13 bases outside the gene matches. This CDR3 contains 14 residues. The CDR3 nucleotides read TGTGCCAGCAGCCTAACAGGACAGGCTACAGCCCAGTACTTC. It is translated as CASSLTGQATAQYF.

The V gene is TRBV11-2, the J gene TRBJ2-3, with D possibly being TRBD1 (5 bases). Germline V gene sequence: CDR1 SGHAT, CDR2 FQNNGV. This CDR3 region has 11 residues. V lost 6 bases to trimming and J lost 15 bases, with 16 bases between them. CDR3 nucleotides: TGTGCCAGCAGGAAAGGGGTAGCTCACTATTTT. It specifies CASRKGVAHYF.

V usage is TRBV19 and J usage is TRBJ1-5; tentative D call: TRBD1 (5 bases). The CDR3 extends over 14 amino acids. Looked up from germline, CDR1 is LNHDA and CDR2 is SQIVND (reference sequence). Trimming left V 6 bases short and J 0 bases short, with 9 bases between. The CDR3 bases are TGTGCCAGTAGCGTCAGGGATAGCAATCAGCCCCAGCATTTT. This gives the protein CASSVRDSNQPQHF.